The 16 T cell receptor beta chains presented below share a single source sample, sequenced in a study of control samples from healthy donors and cancer patients. Assay: immunoSEQ multiplex PCR; the TCRdb copy retains only in-frame clones and omits some. The sample includes about 180,000 clones, approximately 94% of them seen just once. Sequences were obtained from blood. These receptors were obtained from a woman aged 18-30 years in good health.

The chain joins TRBV19 to TRBJ1-1; TRBD1 matches 7 bases. This CDR3 contains 16 residues. V gave up 5 bases and J gave up 1 base; unmatched junction bases: 10. The V gene's germline CDR1 is LNHDA and CDR2 SQIVND (reference sequence). The CDR3, as DNA: TGTGCCAGTAGTTGGGTCAGGGGGGTTTCGAACACTGAAGCTTTCTTT. Translation: CASSWVRGVSNTEAFF. The full variable domain, with the rest looked up from reference TRBV19 and TRBJ1-1, is DGGITQSPKYLFRKEGQNVTLSCEQNLNHDAMYWYRQDPGQGLRLIYYSQIVNDFQKGDIAEGYSVSREKKESFPLTVTSAQKNPTAFYLCASSWVRGVSNTEAFFGQGTRLTVV.

The chain has TRBV28 and TRBJ1-4; D is perhaps TRBD1 (6 bases). CDR1 is MDHEN and CDR2 is SYDVKM in the germline V gene. Trimming took 8 bases from V and 4 from J, leaving 8 bases between them. The CDR3 sequence is 12 residues long. CDR3 residues: CASGRGNEKLFF. CDR3 nucleotides: TGTGCCAGCGGCAGGGGTAATGAAAAACTGTTTTTT.

The J gene is TRBJ2-2, the V gene TRBV10-1; D possibly corresponds to TRBD2 (5 bases). Trimming removed 4 bases at V and 4 bases at J, with 10 bases between. Germline lookup yields CDR1 WNHNN and CDR2 SYGVQD (reference sequence). The CDR3 has 14 residues. The CDR3: CASSASPGTGELFF. Written as DNA, the CDR3 is TGCGCCAGCAGTGCTAGCCCCGGCACCGGGGAGCTGTTTTTT.

The CDR3 loop is CASSFQPPRAEQYF. The CDR3 region has the DNA TGTGCCAGCAGCTTCCAACCCCCGAGGGCTGAGCAGTACTTC. The chain combines TRBV3-1 (or the pseudogene TRBV3-2) with TRBJ2-7; D perhaps matches TRBD2 (5 bases). Trimming left V 5 bases short and J 7 bases short, with 18 bases between. CDR3 length equals 14 residues. CDR1 and CDR2 (germline): LGHDT, YNNKEL (reference sequence).

The rearrangement links TRBV11-2 to TRBJ2-5; D gene uncertain. In germline, CDR1 is SGHAT, CDR2 FQNNGV. The ends were cut back, 6 bases at V and 2 bases at J, with 13 bases in the middle. There are 14 residues in the CDR3. The CDR3 region has the DNA TGTGCCAGCAGTTTAAGAGGACGACAAGAGACCCAGTACTTC. It translates to CASSLRGRQETQYF.

The chain carries TRBV18 and TRBJ1-5; D call uncertain. Per the germline V gene, CDR1 is KGHSH and CDR2 is LQKENI. V was shortened by 2 bases and J by 1 base, with 3 bases between the two germline ends. CDR3 length equals 13 residues. The CDR3 is CASSPESNQPQHF. The CDR3 coding sequence is TGTGCCAGCTCACCAGAGAGCAATCAGCCCCAGCATTTT.

The chain combines TRBV7-2 with TRBJ2-3; possibly TRBD2 for D (5 bases). Trimming removed 5 bases at V and 6 bases at J, with 15 bases between. Per germline, CDR1 SGHTA and CDR2 FQGNSA. This CDR3 region has 14 residues. In DNA, the CDR3 is TGTGCCAGCAGCCCCCCGGGGAGCCGGGATACGCAGTATTTT. Protein sequence: CASSPPGSRDTQYF.

J is TRBJ2-1 and V is TRBV14; no clear D gene. The germline CDR1 and CDR2 sequences are SGHDN and FVKESK. CDR3 size: 16 residues. V was trimmed by 1 base and J by 9 bases, leaving 19 bases between them. The CDR3, as DNA: TGTGCCAGCAGCCAAGGACTCCGGGCCCCCTGGGGTGAGCAGTTCTTC. As protein: CASSQGLRAPWGEQFF.

The chain employs TRBV4-2 and TRBJ1-2; D is perhaps TRBD1 (5 bases). The CDR3 runs to 16 residues. V lost 1 base and J lost 2, with 14 bases in between. CDR1 is LGHNA, CDR2 YNFKEQ, per germline. The CDR3 sequence: CASSQATRGSNYGYTF. CDR3 in DNA: TGTGCCAGCAGCCAAGCAACTAGGGGCTCGAACTATGGCTACACCTTC.

This chain uses TRBV2 with TRBJ2-7; 9 bases line up with TRBD2. This CDR3 region has 14 residues. J lost 4 bases, V lost 6 bases, and 7 bases had no gene match. The germline V gene has CDR1 SNHLY and CDR2 FYNNEI. CDR3 protein: CASRTLAGSYEQYF. CDR3 bases: TGTGCCAGCAGGACCCTAGCGGGATCATACGAGCAGTACTTC.

The chain is built from TRBV3-1 (or the pseudogene TRBV3-2) and TRBJ2-1; D perhaps matches TRBD1 (6 bases). This CDR3 comprises 16 residues. V lost 6 bases and J 0 bases, leaving 15 bases between the germline ends. Germline CDR1 LGHDT, CDR2 YNNKEL (reference sequence). The CDR3 spells CASSRIGGRSYNEQFF. The CDR3 region has the DNA TGTGCCAGCAGTCGTATAGGGGGACGCTCCTACAATGAGCAGTTCTTC.

Details on this clone: The junction departs from germline at one end; a sequencing error may be responsible. This chain connects TRBV28 to TRBJ1-5; D is perhaps TRBD1 (5 bases). This CDR3 has 14 amino acids. The germline V gene encodes CDR1 MDHEN and CDR2 SYDVKM. The DNA for the CDR3 is TGTGCCAGCATTGGGACTGGGGTGAGCTTTGGCTGGTATTTT. Residues: CASIGTGVSFGWYF.

This chain connects TRBV2 to TRBJ1-3, with D possibly being TRBD1 (5 bases). The CDR3 runs 13 residues. Deletions cut 8 bases from V and 2 bases from J, with 10 bases between. CDR1 and CDR2 (germline): SNHLY, FYNNEI. The CDR3 reads CASRGGAGNTIYF. The CDR3 DNA sequence: TGTGCCAGCCGGGGGGGGGCTGGAAACACCATATATTTT.

The count of this clone is one. The chain couples TRBV5-1 to TRBJ2-7, with a tentative D call TRBD2 (5 bases). Trimming took off 6 bases at V and 5 bases at J, with 24 bases between the two ends. The CDR3 runs to 16 residues. CDR1 SGHRS and CDR2 YFSETQ come from the germline V gene. The CDR3 DNA reads TGCGCCAGCATCCCACGTGGCCCTCTTCTAGCAGACGAGCAGTACTTC. Protein sequence: CASIPRGPLLADEQYF.

This rearrangement joins TRBV3-1 (or the pseudogene TRBV3-2) to TRBJ1-3; D remains ambiguous. The CDR3 runs 19 residues. Germline V gene sequence: CDR1 LGHDT, CDR2 YNNKEL (reference sequence). The V and J ends lost 0 bases and 0 bases respectively, with 18 bases between them. In DNA, the CDR3 is TGTGCCAGCAGCCAAGATGGAAGGAGGTGGGCGGCCTCTGGAAACACCATATATTTT. Its protein is CASSQDGRRWAASGNTIYF.

The chain has TRBV11-2 and TRBJ2-7; D not certain. This CDR3 has 14 amino acids. Germline CDR1 reads SGHAT; CDR2 reads FQNNGV. The germline V and J ends were trimmed by 2 bases and 5 bases, with 13 bases remaining between them. For the CDR3, the DNA is TGTGCCAGCAGCTTATCTTCTGCGTTCCACGAGCAGTACTTC. This sequence encodes CASSLSSAFHEQYF.